This T cell receptor beta chain appears in the sequencing data of a study of PD-L1 blockade in urothelial cancer. TCRdb keeps only in-frame clones here, not all; method: immunoSEQ multiplex PCR. In the table there are about 25,000 clones, less than 85% of which are singletons. Germline CDR1 is MDHEN and CDR2 is SYDVKM. Trimming stripped 3 bases from V and 0 bases from J, with 8 bases between. The CDR3 contains 15 residues. Time point in this sample: peripheral blood 6 weeks after treatment start. The chain links TRBV28 to TRBJ1-4; D might be TRBD1 (5 bases). The sequences come from PBMCs, collected around atezolizumab (anti-PD-L1) treatment. The origin of this receptor is a man aged 65 to 85 with urothelial cancer. CDR3 nucleotides: TGTGCCAGCAGTTTTGGGGGGGCAACTAATGAAAAACTGTTTTTT. Translated, it gives CASSFGGATNEKLFF.